These 31 T cell receptor beta chains originate from one sample sequenced in a study of neurological immune-mediated disorders. Sample time point: longitudinal time-point 3. Using its own MiXCR run on the 5' RACE reads, TCRdb lists one record per CDR3 protein. This sample yields 53,000 or so distinct CDR3 sequences, of which roughly 8% are seen a single time; 1.5% to 2% belongs to the top ten. Sequencing was performed on PBMCs. Receptor source: a woman aged 40 to 49 in good health.

At least ten counts were recorded for this clonotype. DNA of the CDR3: TGTGCCATCAGTGGGACTTGGACAGGGAGCACAGATACGCAGTATTTT. This translates into CAISGTWTGSTDTQYF. The genes are TRBV10-3 and TRBJ2-3, with TRBD1 identical over 8 bases. Germline V gives CDR1 ENHRY, CDR2 SYGVKD. The junction had 6 bases not matched to a gene; V was cut back by 4 bases and J by 0 bases. CDR3 length: 16 amino acids.

This clonotype was detected many times. This sequence joins TRBV4-1 and TRBJ1-2; D might be TRBD1 (6 bases). V was pared by 0 bases and J by 8 bases, with 16 bases between. This CDR3 spans 15 amino acids. The V gene's germline CDR1 is MGHRA and CDR2 YSYEKL. This CDR3 is CASSQDRGGAQGYTF. As DNA, the CDR3 is TGCGCCAGCAGCCAAGATCGCGGGGGGGCTCAGGGCTACACCTTC.

This clonotype was counted ten times or more. The V call is TRBV10-1, the J call TRBJ1-1; D unresolved. Trimming stripped 3 bases from V and 4 bases from J, with 9 bases between. The CDR3 totals 13 residues. Looked up from germline, CDR1 is WNHNN and CDR2 is SYGVQD (reference sequence). This CDR3 reads CASSDGSRTEAFF. The CDR3 coding sequence is TGCGCCAGCAGTGATGGTTCTCGCACTGAAGCTTTCTTT.

This clonotype was counted at least ten times. The V call is TRBV13, the J call TRBJ2-7; 7 bases are shared with TRBD2. Trimming at V came to 2 bases and at J to 3 bases, leaving 7 bases not matched to a gene. This CDR3 is built from 15 residues. Germline values: CDR1 PRHDT, CDR2 FYEKMQ (reference sequence). The CDR3 protein is CASSLTLGLNYEQYF. The CDR3 DNA reads TGTGCCAGCAGCTTAACCCTGGGACTAAACTACGAGCAGTACTTC.

There are many counts of this clonotype. In DNA form, the CDR3 reads TGCGCCAGCAGCCTAGGGACTAGCGTAAGCACAGATACGCAGTATTTT. This encodes CASSLGTSVSTDTQYF. V gene TRBV5-1 combines with J gene TRBJ2-3; 10 bases line up with TRBD2. V shed 4 bases and J 0 bases; nucleotides not matched to a gene: 5. From germline, CDR1 is SGHRS and CDR2 YFSETQ. The CDR3 consists of 16 residues.

The chain links TRBV30 to TRBJ1-5; D is unclear. In germline, CDR1 is GTSNPN, CDR2 SVGIG (reference sequence). Trimming took 0 bases from V and 6 from J, leaving 18 bases between them. This CDR3 is built from 16 residues. In nucleotides, the CDR3 is TGTGCCTGGAGTGTGAGTTCCGGGGATCCGCGTCAGCCCCAGCATTTT. Amino acids: CAWSVSSGDPRQPQHF.

This clonotype showed up many times. V gene TRBV5-1 combines with J gene TRBJ1-2; D might be TRBD1 (6 bases). Germline V gene lookup returns CDR1 SGHRS and CDR2 YFSETQ. This CDR3 is built from 13 residues. V was trimmed by 4 bases and J by 8 bases, leaving 15 bases between them. The DNA for the CDR3 is TGCGCCAGCAGCCTCGCCTCAGGGGAGGGCTACACCTTC. Residues: CASSLASGEGYTF.

Many counts were recorded for this clonotype. This CDR3 reads CASSLAGGAGDLQPQHF. The CDR3 nucleotides are TGTGCCAGCAGCTTAGCGGGGGGTGCCGGGGACCTTCAGCCCCAGCATTTT. The rearrangement links TRBV7-2 to TRBJ1-5, with a weak D call TRBD1 (5 bases). V lost 0 bases, J lost 6 bases, and 18 bases lay in between. This CDR3 has 17 residues. The germline V gene encodes CDR1 SGHTA and CDR2 FQGNSA.

This clonotype was counted at least ten times. This chain joins TRBV7-9 and TRBJ2-3; D remains unclear. Trimming removed 6 bases from V and 4 bases from J, with 14 bases in between. This CDR3 is 14 amino acids long. Looked up from germline, CDR1 is SEHNR and CDR2 is FQNEAQ (reference sequence). The CDR3 DNA reads as TGTGCCAGCAGTCTGGGTCTCGGAGCAGATACGCAGTATTTT. Translating gives CASSLGLGADTQYF. The entire variable domain, with the rest obtained from reference TRBV7-9 and TRBJ2-3, is as follows: DTGVSQNPRHKITKRGQNVTFRCDPISEHNRLYWYRQTLGQGPEFLTYFQNEAQLEKSRLLSDRFSAERPKGSFSTLEIQRTEQGDSAMYLCASSLGLGADTQYFGPGTRLTVL.

This clonotype was counted ten times or more. The gene calls are TRBV5-1 and TRBJ2-1, with TRBD2 matching 8 bases. Losses at the gene ends were 1 base for V and 4 bases for J; bases not matched to a gene: 10. The CDR3 has 17 amino acids. Germline values: CDR1 SGHRS, CDR2 YFSETQ. The CDR3 sequence is CASSLSRKTSVYNEQFF. The DNA for the CDR3 is TGCGCCAGCAGCTTGAGTCGTAAGACTAGCGTATACAATGAGCAGTTCTTC.

This clonotype occurred many times. The rearrangement joins TRBV5-8 to TRBJ2-5; D possibly corresponds to TRBD1 (5 bases). There are 16 residues in the CDR3. V was trimmed by 4 bases and J by 5 bases, leaving 21 bases between them. Germline-derived CDR1 and CDR2 are SGHTS and YDEGEE. CDR3 sequence (DNA): TGTGCCAGCAGCAGTGGGAAGAGCAGGGTATGGGAGACCCAGTACTTC. It encodes CASSSGKSRVWETQYF.

The table lists this clonotype with many counts. This chain connects TRBV5-1 to TRBJ2-7; 8 bases agree with TRBD2. Germline CDR1 reads SGHRS; CDR2 reads YFSETQ. J gave up 0 bases and V 0 bases, and 5 bases lay outside the gene matches. The CDR3 totals 16 residues. CDR3 amino acids: CASSLDSGGGSYEQYF. DNA of the CDR3: TGCGCCAGCAGCTTGGACAGCGGGGGAGGCTCCTACGAGCAGTACTTC.

This clonotype rates as medium-sized. The chain is built from TRBV10-3 and TRBJ1-2; 8 nucleotides align to TRBD1. This CDR3 has 14 amino acids. Trimming took 2 bases from V and 4 from J; bases not matched to a gene: 3. CDR1 is ENHRY and CDR2 is SYGVKD in the germline V gene. CDR3 nucleotide sequence: TGTGCCATCAGTGAGCCCAGGGGGCCCTATGGCTACACCTTC. Its translation: CAISEPRGPYGYTF.

This clonotype was recorded many times. This chain connects TRBV12-3 or TRBV12-4 to TRBJ1-5; a possible D gene is TRBD1 (5 bases). Trimming pared 3 bases from V and 5 bases from J, leaving 8 bases between. The CDR3 covers 13 residues. Here the CDR3 DNA reads TGTGCCAGCAGTTTCGCAGGGTATCAGCCCCAGCATTTT. It translates to CASSFAGYQPQHF.

This clonotype showed up many times. This rearrangement joins TRBV12-3 or TRBV12-4 to TRBJ2-1; D is perhaps TRBD1 (6 bases). The CDR3 loop spans 14 amino acids. V lost 3 bases to trimming and J lost 2 bases, with 8 bases between them. In nucleotides, the CDR3 is TGTGCCAGCAGTTTCAGGGGCGCCTACAATGAGCAGTTCTTC. It is translated as CASSFRGAYNEQFF.

The genes are TRBV10-3 and TRBJ2-1; 9 nucleotides agree with TRBD2. This CDR3 comprises 16 residues. CDR1 and CDR2 from the germline V gene are ENHRY and SYGVKD. V shed 3 bases and J 8 bases; nucleotides not matched to a gene: 11. The CDR3 protein is CAISEPAGGPVDEQFF. In nucleotides, the CDR3 is TGTGCCATCAGTGAACCAGCGGGGGGCCCGGTGGATGAGCAGTTCTTC.

In the case of this clonotype: A much larger clone sits a single nucleotide away, making a read error possible. The V and J genes are TRBV7-9 and TRBJ2-1; possibly TRBD2 for D (7 bases). The CDR3 has 16 amino acids. Germline assignment: CDR1 SEHNR and CDR2 FQNEAQ (reference sequence). The CDR3 DNA is TGTGCCGGCAGCCCGCTGGGAGGGGGCTCCTACAATGAGCAGTTCTTC. Protein product: CAGSPLGGGSYNEQFF.

This clonotype was counted ten times or more. The rearrangement uses TRBV5-1 and TRBJ2-7; TRBD1 aligns across 9 bases. The germline gives CDR1 SGHRS, CDR2 YFSETQ. Trimming at V came to 4 bases and at J to 1 base, leaving 6 bases not matched to a gene. This CDR3 region has 15 residues. The CDR3 spells CASSKWTGDSYEQYF. The CDR3 DNA reads TGCGCCAGCAGCAAATGGACAGGGGATTCCTACGAGCAGTACTTC. The complete variable domain, with remaining parts taken from reference TRBV5-1 and TRBJ2-7, reads KAGVTQTPRYLIKTRGQQVTLSCSPISGHRSVSWYQQTPGQGLQFLFEYFSETQRNKGNFPGRFSGRQFSNSRSEMNVSTLELGDSALYLCASSKWTGDSYEQYFGPGTRLTVT.

This clonotype has a count of ten or more. The J gene is TRBJ2-3, the V gene TRBV5-1; perhaps TRBD1 as D (6 bases). The germline V and J ends were trimmed by 4 bases and 6 bases, with 15 bases remaining between them. This CDR3 contains 14 residues. Germline V gene data show CDR1 as SGHRS and CDR2 as YFSETQ. The DNA for the CDR3 is TGCGCCAGCAGCCTAGCCCGGACAGAGGATACGCAGTATTTT. Translated, it gives CASSLARTEDTQYF.

There are many counts of this clonotype. The chain joins TRBV7-2 to TRBJ2-7; 12 positions match TRBD2. Per germline, CDR1 SGHTA and CDR2 FQGNSA. The CDR3 consists of 16 residues. The trim removed 3 bases at V and 1 base at J, leaving 4 bases unmatched. The CDR3, as DNA: TGTGCCAGCAGCTTCCGGACTAGCGGGACGTCCTACGAGCAGTACTTC. This codes for CASSFRTSGTSYEQYF.

This clonotype was recorded many times. The chain joins TRBV12-3 or TRBV12-4 to TRBJ2-2, with 7 positions matching TRBD2. The CDR3 is 13 residues long. Unmatched junction bases numbered 3, after V lost 5 bases and J lost 6 bases. CDR3 region: CASSGLVSGELFF. As DNA, the CDR3 is TGTGCCAGCAGTGGACTAGTATCCGGGGAGCTGTTTTTT.

This clonotype was seen many times. J is TRBJ2-5 and V is TRBV10-3, with 9 bases fitting TRBD2. Germline V gives CDR1 ENHRY, CDR2 SYGVKD. The CDR3 spans 14 residues. J lost 5 bases, V lost 4 bases, and 5 bases had no gene match. The DNA for the CDR3 is TGTGCCATCAGTGGGAGCGGGGGGATGGAGACCCAGTACTTC. This codes for CAISGSGGMETQYF.

This clonotype was counted ten times or more. This chain links TRBV6-2 or TRBV6-3 with TRBJ2-5; D gene ambiguous. The CDR3 runs 15 residues. V was cut by 0 bases and J by 1 base, with 9 bases left in between. CDR1 is MNHEY and CDR2 is SVGEGT in the germline V gene. This CDR3 is CASSYSKVPQETQYF. CDR3 DNA sequence: TGTGCCAGCAGTTACTCGAAGGTACCCCAAGAGACCCAGTACTTC.

This clonotype was detected many times. V usage is TRBV10-3 and J usage is TRBJ2-2, with 13 bases matching TRBD2. Germline CDR1 reads ENHRY; CDR2 reads SYGVKD. The CDR3 has 18 residues. With 3 bases clipped from V and 4 bases from J, the junction kept 8 bases outside the gene matches. DNA of the CDR3: TGTGCCATCAGTGATAGCACTAGCGGGAGGGCCGCCACCGGGGAGCTGTTTTTT. This gives the protein CAISDSTSGRAATGELFF.

This clonotype came up many times. The chain combines TRBV29-1 with TRBJ2-3; 10 positions match TRBD1. Germline assignment: CDR1 SQVTM and CDR2 ANQGSEA. V trimming: 2 bases; J trimming: 7 bases; junction bases outside the gene matches: 6. The CDR3 sequence is 14 residues long. CDR3 loop: CSVEMGQGLNTQYF. In DNA form, the CDR3 reads TGCAGCGTTGAAATGGGACAGGGGCTGAATACGCAGTATTTT.

This clonotype was found many times. The gene calls are TRBV4-2 and TRBJ1-1; D remains unclear. Germline-derived CDR1 and CDR2 are LGHNA and YNFKEQ. Trimming took off 3 bases at V and 0 bases at J, with 5 bases between the two ends. This CDR3 is built from 13 residues. The CDR3 DNA reads as TGTGCCAGCAGCCAGACTATGAACACTGAAGCTTTCTTT. It is translated as CASSQTMNTEAFF.

This clonotype showed up many times. The CDR3: CASRSIPGAQPQHF. Here the CDR3 DNA reads TGTGCCAGCAGATCGATCCCGGGAGCACAGCCCCAGCATTTT. The V and J genes are TRBV12-3 or TRBV12-4 and TRBJ1-5, with D hard to call. Trimming left V 6 bases short and J 7 bases short, with 16 bases between. The CDR3 consists of 14 residues.

This clonotype was recorded many times. V and J are TRBV10-3 and TRBJ1-3; D uncertain. Germline V gene lookup returns CDR1 ENHRY and CDR2 SYGVKD. The ends were cut back, 4 bases at V and 4 bases at J, with 17 bases in the middle. The CDR3 sequence is 16 residues long. DNA of the CDR3: TGTGCCATCAGTGGGGGAGCAGCTGAATTGGGAAACACCATATATTTT. It is translated as CAISGGAAELGNTIYF.

This clonotype was observed many times. The chain uses TRBV12-3 or TRBV12-4 and TRBJ2-2; D unclear. V lost 5 bases, J lost 8 bases, and 6 bases lay in between. CDR3 length: 11 amino acids. The CDR3 sequence is CASSPRGELFF. CDR3 nucleotides: TGTGCCAGCAGTCCAAGAGGGGAGCTGTTTTTT.

This clonotype came up once. The chain carries TRBV20-1 and TRBJ1-6, with D unclear. V was trimmed by 6 bases and J by 6 bases, leaving 15 bases between them. The CDR3 extends over 14 amino acids. CDR1 is DFQATT, CDR2 SNEGSKA, per germline (reference sequence). Here the CDR3 reads CSAPSGPSNSPLHF. The CDR3 DNA reads as TGCAGTGCCCCAAGTGGGCCGTCTAATTCACCCCTCCACTTT.

This clonotype has ten or more counts. The chain couples TRBV7-2 to TRBJ2-1, with 8 bases that match TRBD2. The ends lost 1 base at V and 3 bases at J; junction bases unmatched: 5. CDR3 length: 16 amino acids. The germline V gene has CDR1 SGHTA and CDR2 FQGNSA. The CDR3 DNA sequence: TGTGCCAGCAGCTTAGTCGGGGGGGCCGACTACAATGAGCAGTTCTTC. Translated: CASSLVGGADYNEQFF.